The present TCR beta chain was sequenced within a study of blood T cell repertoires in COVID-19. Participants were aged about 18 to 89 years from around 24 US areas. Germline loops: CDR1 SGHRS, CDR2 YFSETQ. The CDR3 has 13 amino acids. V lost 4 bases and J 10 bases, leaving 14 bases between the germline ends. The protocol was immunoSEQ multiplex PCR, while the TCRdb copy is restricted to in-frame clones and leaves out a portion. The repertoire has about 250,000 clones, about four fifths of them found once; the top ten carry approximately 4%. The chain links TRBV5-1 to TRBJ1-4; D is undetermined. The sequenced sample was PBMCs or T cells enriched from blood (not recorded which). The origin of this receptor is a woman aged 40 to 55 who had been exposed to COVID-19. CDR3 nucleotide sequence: TGCGCCAGCAGCCTCGAGGTTACCGGAAAACTGTTTTTT. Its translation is CASSLEVTGKLFF.